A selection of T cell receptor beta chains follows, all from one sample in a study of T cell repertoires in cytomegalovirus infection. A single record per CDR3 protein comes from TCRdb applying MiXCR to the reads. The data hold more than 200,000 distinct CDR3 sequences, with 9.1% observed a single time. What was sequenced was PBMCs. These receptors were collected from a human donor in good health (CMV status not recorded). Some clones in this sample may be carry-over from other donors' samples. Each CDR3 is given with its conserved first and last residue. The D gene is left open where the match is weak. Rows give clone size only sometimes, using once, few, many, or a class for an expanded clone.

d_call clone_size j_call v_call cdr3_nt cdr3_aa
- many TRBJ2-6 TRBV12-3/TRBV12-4 TGTGCCAGCAGTTTAGGCGGTGGGGCCAACGTCCTGACTTTC CASSLGGGANVLTF
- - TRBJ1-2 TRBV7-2 TGTGCCAGCAGCTTGCTAGGGGGGGCGAAGGACTATGGCTACACCTTC CASSLLGGAKDYGYTF
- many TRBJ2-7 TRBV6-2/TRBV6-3 TGTGCCAGCAGGGGACGGCCAGGCGAGCAGTACTTC CASRGRPGEQYF
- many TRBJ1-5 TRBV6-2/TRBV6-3 TGTGCCAGCAGTCTCCGGACCGGAACAACTAGCAATCAGCCCCAGCATTTT CASSLRTGTTSNQPQHF
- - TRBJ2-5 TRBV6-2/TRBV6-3 TGTGCCAGCACCTCTCAAGAGACCCAGTACTTC CASTSQETQYF
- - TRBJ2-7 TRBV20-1 TGCAGTGCTAGAGAAGGGGCAACCCGCGAGCAGTACTTC CSAREGATREQYF
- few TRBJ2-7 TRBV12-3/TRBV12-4 TGTGCCAGCAGTGACCGACACCCCTCCTACGAGCAGTACTTC CASSDRHPSYEQYF
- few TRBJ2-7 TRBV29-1 TGCAGCGTTGAGCAAGGATACGAGCAGTACTTC CSVEQGYEQYF
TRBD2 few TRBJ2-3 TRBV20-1 TGCAGTGCTCCTAGCGGGGGGTTCACAGATACGCAGTATTTT CSAPSGGFTDTQYF
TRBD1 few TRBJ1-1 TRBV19 TGTGCCAGTAGTATAAGACAGGGTCTCGCTGAAGCTTTCTTT CASSIRQGLAEAFF
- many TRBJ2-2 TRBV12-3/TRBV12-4 TGTGCCACTTCTTGGGCGGCGAACACCGGGGAGCTGTTTTTT CATSWAANTGELFF
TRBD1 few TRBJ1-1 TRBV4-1 TGCGCCAGCAGCCAGGGGCCAGGGGGGAACACTGAAGCTTTCTTT CASSQGPGGNTEAFF
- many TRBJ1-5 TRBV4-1 TGCGCCAGCAGCCAAGACATAAATCAGCCCCAGCATTTT CASSQDINQPQHF
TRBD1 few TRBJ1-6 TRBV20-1 TGCAGTGCTAGAGATGGGACAGGGGGCTCCAATTCACCCCTCCACTTT CSARDGTGGSNSPLHF
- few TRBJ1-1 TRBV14 TGTGCCAGCAGCCAAGACCTGAGCGGACAAATCAACACTGAAGCTTTCTTT CASSQDLSGQINTEAFF
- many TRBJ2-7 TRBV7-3 TGTGCCAGCAGCTTAAACAACTACGAGCAGTACTTC CASSLNNYEQYF
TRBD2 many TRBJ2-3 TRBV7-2 TGTGCCAGCAGCTTTCGTAGCGGGGGTAACACAGATACGCAGTATTTT CASSFRSGGNTDTQYF
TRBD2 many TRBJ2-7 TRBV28 TGTGCCAGCAGCCAAGGACTAGCCGGCTACGAGCAGTACTTC CASSQGLAGYEQYF
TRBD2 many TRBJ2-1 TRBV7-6 TGTGCCAGCAGCGCCCGGGAGGGCTCCGATGAGCAGTTCTTC CASSAREGSDEQFF
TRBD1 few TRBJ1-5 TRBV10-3 TGTGCCATCAGGGGGGACAGGGGGGACAATCAGCCCCAGCATTTT CAIRGDRGDNQPQHF
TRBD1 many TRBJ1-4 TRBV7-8 TGTGCCAGCAGCATGGACAGGGGCGGTAATGAAAAACTGTTTTTT CASSMDRGGNEKLFF
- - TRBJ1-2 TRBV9 TGTGCCAGCAGCGTAGCGGGTTTCAAGGGAGGCTCTGGCTACACCTTC CASSVAGFKGGSGYTF
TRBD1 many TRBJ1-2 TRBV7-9 TGTGCCAGCAGCCCATACCGGGACAGGGACCGTGGCTACACCTTC CASSPYRDRDRGYTF
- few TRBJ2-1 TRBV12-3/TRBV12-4 TGTGCCAGCAGTATCCCCCCCTCAGGGCAGTTCTTC CASSIPPSGQFF
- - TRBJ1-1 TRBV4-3 TGCGCCAGCAGCCAATTAACGACAGGTTTTGAAGCTTTCTTT CASSQLTTGFEAFF
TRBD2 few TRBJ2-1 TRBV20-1 TGCAGTGCTAGAGAACCTTCGGGACTAGCGGGGGGGCACAATGAGCAGTTCTTC CSAREPSGLAGGHNEQFF
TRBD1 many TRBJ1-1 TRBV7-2 TGTGCCAGCAGCGCGACAGGGGCTGGGTACACTGAAGCTTTCTTT CASSATGAGYTEAFF
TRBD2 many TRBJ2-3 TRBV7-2 TGTGCCAGCAGCCTCCGGGGGGGCGGGGCAGATACGCAGTATTTT CASSLRGGGADTQYF
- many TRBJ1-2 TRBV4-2 TGTGCCAGCAGCCAAGACGGGGACGACTATGGCTACACCTTC CASSQDGDDYGYTF
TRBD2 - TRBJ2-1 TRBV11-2 TGTGCCAGCAGGCAGACTAGCGGGAACTACAATGAGCAGTTCTTC CASRQTSGNYNEQFF
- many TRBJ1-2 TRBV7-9 TGTGCCAGCAGCTCCAATCAGGGTTATGGCTACACCTTC CASSSNQGYGYTF
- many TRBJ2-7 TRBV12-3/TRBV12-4 TGTGCCAGCAGTTCCAGCGTATACCCCTACGAGCAGTACTTC CASSSSVYPYEQYF
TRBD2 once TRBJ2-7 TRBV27 TGTGCCAGCAGCCAACTAGCGGGAGGGTACGGGCAGTACTTC CASSQLAGGYGQYF
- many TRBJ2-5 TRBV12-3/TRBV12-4 TGTGCCAGCAGTTCCCGGGGCCAACCCGGGGAGACCCAGTACTTC CASSSRGQPGETQYF
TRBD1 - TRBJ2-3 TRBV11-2 TGTGCCAGCAGCCCTAGGACAGGGAGGACAGATACGCAGTATTTT CASSPRTGRTDTQYF
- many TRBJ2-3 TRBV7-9 TGTGCCAGCAGCTTACGGGACATCTTTCGGACAGATACGCAGTATTTT CASSLRDIFRTDTQYF
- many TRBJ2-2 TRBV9 TGTGCCAGCAGCGTAGGGCGGGGTCCCGCGAACACCGGGGAGCTGTTTTTT CASSVGRGPANTGELFF
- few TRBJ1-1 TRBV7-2 TGTGCCAGCAGCTTAAGGGGTTACACTGAAGCTTTCTTT CASSLRGYTEAFF
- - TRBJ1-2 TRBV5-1 TGCGCCAGCAGCTTGGACAGGGTACAGGGCTACACCTTC CASSLDRVQGYTF
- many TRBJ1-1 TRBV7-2 TGTGCCAGCAGCTCCCCACAGGGAATGAACACTGAAGCTTTCTTT CASSSPQGMNTEAFF
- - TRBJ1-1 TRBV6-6 TGTGCCAGCAGTTACTCTCAACAGTTGAACACTGAAGCTTTCTTT CASSYSQQLNTEAFF
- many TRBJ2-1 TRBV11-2 TGTGCCAGCAGCTCCGGGACTCGACAGTTCTTC CASSSGTRQFF
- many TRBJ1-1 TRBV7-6 TGTGCCAGCAGCTTAAACGGCGGATCGAACACTGAAGCTTTCTTT CASSLNGGSNTEAFF